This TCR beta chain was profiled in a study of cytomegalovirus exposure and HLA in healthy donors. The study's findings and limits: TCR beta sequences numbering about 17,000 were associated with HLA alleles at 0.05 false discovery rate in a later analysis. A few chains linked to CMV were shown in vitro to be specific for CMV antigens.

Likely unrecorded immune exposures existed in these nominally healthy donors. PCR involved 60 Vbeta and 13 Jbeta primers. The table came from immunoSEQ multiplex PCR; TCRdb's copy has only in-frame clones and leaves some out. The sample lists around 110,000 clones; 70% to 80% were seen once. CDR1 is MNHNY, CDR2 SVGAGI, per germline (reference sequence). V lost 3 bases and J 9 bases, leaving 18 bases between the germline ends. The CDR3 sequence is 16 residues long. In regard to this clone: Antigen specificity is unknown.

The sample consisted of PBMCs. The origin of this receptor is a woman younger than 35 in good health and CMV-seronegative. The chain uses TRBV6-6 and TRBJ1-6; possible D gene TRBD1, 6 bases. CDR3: CASSYNPGTTTSPLHF. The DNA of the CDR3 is TGTGCCAGCAGTTATAATCCGGGGACAACAACTTCACCCCTCCACTTT.